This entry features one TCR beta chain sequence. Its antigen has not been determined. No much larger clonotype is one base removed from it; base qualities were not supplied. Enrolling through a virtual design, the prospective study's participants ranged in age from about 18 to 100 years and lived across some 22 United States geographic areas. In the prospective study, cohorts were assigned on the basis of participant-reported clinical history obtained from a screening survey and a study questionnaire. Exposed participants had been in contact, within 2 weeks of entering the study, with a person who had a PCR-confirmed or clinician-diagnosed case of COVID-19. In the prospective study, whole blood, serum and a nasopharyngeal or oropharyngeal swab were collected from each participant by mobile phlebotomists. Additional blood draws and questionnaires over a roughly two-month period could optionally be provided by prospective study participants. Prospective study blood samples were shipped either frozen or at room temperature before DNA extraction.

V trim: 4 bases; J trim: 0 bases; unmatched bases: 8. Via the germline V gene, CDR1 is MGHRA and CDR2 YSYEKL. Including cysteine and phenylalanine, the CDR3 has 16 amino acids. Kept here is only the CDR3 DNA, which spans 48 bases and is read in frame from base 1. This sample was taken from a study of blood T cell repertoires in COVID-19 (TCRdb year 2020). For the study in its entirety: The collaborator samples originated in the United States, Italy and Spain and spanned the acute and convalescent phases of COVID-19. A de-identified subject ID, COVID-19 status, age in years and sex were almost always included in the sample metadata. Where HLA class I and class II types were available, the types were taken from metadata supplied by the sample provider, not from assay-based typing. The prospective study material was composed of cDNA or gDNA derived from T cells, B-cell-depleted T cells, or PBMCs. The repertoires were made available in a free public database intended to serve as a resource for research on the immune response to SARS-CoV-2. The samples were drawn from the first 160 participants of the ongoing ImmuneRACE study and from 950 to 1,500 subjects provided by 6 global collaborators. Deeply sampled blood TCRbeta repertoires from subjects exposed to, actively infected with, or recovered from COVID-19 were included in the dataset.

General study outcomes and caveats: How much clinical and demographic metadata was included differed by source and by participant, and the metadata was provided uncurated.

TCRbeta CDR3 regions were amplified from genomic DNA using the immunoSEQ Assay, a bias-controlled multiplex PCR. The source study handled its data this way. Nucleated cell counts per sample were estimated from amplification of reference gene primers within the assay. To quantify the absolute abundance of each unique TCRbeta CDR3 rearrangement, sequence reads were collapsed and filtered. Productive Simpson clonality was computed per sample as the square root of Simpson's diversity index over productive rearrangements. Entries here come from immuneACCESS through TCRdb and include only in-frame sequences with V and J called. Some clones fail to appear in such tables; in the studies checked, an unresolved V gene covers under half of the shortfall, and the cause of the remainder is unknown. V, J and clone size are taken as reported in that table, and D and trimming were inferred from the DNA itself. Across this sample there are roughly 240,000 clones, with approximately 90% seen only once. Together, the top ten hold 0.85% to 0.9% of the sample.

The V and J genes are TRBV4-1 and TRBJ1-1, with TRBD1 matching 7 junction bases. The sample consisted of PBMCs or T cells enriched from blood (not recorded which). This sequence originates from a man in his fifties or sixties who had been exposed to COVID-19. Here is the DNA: TGCGCCAGCAGCCTTCGGGGTGGGACAGTGAACACTGAAGCTTTCTTT. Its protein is CASSLRGGTVNTEAFF.